This T cell receptor (beta chain) was documented in a study of tissue T cells after allogeneic stem cell transplantation. Germline V gene lookup returns CDR1 GTSNPN and CDR2 SVGIG (reference sequence). The CDR3 extends over 15 amino acids. J gave up 8 bases and V 1 base, and 11 bases lay outside the gene matches. General study results and limits: Limitations included a small, clinically heterogeneous cohort and limited sampling depth.

As regards this clone: Its antigen remains unidentified.

Repertoires were generated with immunoSEQ multiplex PCR, while TCRdb's copy carries only in-frame clones and drops some. The sample lists fewer than 30,000 clones; about 85% were seen once. V is TRBV30 and J is TRBJ1-2; 9 nucleotides align to TRBD1. This receptor was obtained from a woman aged 18 to 50 who later had graft-versus-host disease after an allogeneic stem cell transplant. Source: blood, taken before transplantation. The CDR3 sequence is CAWSGTGERRRGYTF. CDR3 in DNA: TGTGCCTGGAGTGGGACAGGGGAACGACGAAGGGGCTACACCTTC. Looking up the rest from reference TRBV30 and TRBJ1-2 gives the full variable domain: SQTIHQWPATLVQPVGSPLSLECTVEGTSNPNLYWYRQAAGRGLQLLFYSVGIGQISSEVPQNLSASRPQDRQFILSSKKLLLSDSGFYLCAWSGTGERRRGYTFGSGTRLTVV.